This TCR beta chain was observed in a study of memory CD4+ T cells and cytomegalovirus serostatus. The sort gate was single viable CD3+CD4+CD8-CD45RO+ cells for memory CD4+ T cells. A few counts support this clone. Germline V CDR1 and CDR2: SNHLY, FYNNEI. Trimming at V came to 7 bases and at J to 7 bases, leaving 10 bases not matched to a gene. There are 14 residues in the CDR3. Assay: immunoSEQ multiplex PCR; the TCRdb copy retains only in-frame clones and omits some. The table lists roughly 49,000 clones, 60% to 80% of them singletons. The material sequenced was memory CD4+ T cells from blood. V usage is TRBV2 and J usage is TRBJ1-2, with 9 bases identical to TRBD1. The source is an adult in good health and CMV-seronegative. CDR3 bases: TGTGCCAGCAACGCGGGACAGGGTTTTTTTGGCTACACCTTC. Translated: CASNAGQGFFGYTF.